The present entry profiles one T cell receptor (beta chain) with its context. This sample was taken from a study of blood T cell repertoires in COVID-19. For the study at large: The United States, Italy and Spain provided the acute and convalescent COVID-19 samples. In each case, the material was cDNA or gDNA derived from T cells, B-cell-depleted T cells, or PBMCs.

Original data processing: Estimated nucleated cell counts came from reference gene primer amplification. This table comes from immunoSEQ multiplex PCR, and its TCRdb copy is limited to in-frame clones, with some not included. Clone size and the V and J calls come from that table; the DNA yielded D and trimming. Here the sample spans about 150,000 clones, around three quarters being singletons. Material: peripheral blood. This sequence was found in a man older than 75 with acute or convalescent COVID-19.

The CDR3 is CASSLTDSHYGYTF. DNA of the CDR3: TGTGCCAGCAGCTTAACGGACAGCCACTATGGCTACACCTTC. The rearrangement uses TRBV11-3 and TRBJ1-2, with a possible D match to TRBD1 (6 bases). V was clipped by 2 bases and J by 3 bases, with 10 bases between them. Germline CDR1 SGHNT, CDR2 YENEEA. This CDR3 has 14 residues.